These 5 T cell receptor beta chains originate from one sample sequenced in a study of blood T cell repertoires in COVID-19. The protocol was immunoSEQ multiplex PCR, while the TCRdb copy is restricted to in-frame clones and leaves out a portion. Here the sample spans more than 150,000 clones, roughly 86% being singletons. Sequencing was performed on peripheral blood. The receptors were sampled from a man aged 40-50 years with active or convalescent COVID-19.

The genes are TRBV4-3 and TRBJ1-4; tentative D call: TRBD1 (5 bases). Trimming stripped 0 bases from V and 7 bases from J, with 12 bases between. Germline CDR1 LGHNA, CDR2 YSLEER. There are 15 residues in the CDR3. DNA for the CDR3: TGCGCCAGCAGCCAAGATGTCAGGGTTACTGAAAAACTGTTTTTT. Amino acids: CASSQDVRVTEKLFF.

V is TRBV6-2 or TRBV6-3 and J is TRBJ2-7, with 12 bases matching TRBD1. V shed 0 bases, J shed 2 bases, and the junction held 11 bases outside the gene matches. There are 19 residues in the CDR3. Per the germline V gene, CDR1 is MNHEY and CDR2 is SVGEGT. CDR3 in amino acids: CASSYSSPHRDRGPYEQYF. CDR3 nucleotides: TGTGCCAGCAGTTACTCGTCCCCCCACCGGGACAGGGGGCCCTACGAGCAGTACTTC.

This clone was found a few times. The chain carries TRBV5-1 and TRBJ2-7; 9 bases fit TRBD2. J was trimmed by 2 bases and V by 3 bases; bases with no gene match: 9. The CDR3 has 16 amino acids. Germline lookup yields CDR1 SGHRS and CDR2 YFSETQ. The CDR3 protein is CASSWTLAGPPYEQYF. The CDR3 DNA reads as TGCGCCAGCAGCTGGACCCTAGCGGGGCCCCCCTACGAGCAGTACTTC. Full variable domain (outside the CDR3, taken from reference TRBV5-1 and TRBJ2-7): KAGVTQTPRYLIKTRGQQVTLSCSPISGHRSVSWYQQTPGQGLQFLFEYFSETQRNKGNFPGRFSGRQFSNSRSEMNVSTLELGDSALYLCASSWTLAGPPYEQYFGPGTRLTVT.

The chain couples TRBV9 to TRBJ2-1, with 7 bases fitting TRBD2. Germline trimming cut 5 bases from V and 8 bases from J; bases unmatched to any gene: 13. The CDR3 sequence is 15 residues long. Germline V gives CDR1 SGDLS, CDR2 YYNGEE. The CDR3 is CASSARLGGIHEQFF. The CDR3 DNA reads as TGTGCCAGCAGTGCGCGGTTGGGGGGGATACATGAGCAGTTCTTC. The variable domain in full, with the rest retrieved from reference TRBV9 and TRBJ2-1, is DSGVTQTPKHLITATGQRVTLRCSPRSGDLSVYWYQQSLDQGLQFLIQYYNGEERAKGNILERFSAQQFPDLHSELNLSSLELGDSALYFCASSARLGGIHEQFFGPGTRLTVL.

CDR3 residues: CSASSPYGYTF. The CDR3 nucleotides are TGCAGTGCTAGCTCCCCTTATGGCTACACCTTC. This chain links TRBV20-1 with TRBJ1-2; D uncertain. The CDR3 extends over 11 amino acids. Germline lookup yields CDR1 DFQATT and CDR2 SNEGSKA (reference sequence). The V and J ends lost 3 bases and 5 bases respectively, with 7 bases between them.